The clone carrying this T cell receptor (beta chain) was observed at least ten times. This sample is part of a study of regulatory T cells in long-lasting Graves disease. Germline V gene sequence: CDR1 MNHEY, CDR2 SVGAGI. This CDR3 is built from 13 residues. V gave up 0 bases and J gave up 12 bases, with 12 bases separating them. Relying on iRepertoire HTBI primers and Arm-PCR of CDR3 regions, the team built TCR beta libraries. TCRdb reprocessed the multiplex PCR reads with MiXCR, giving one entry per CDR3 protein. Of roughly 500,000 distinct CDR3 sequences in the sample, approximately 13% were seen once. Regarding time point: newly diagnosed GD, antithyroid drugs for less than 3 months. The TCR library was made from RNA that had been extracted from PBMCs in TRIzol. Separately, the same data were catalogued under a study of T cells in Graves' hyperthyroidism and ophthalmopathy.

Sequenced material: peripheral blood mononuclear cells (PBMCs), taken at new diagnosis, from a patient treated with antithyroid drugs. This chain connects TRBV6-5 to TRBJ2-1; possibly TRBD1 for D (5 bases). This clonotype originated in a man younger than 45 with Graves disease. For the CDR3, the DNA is TGTGCCAGCAGTTACTCGGTGGGGCAAAGGCAGTTCTTC. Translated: CASSYSVGQRQFF.